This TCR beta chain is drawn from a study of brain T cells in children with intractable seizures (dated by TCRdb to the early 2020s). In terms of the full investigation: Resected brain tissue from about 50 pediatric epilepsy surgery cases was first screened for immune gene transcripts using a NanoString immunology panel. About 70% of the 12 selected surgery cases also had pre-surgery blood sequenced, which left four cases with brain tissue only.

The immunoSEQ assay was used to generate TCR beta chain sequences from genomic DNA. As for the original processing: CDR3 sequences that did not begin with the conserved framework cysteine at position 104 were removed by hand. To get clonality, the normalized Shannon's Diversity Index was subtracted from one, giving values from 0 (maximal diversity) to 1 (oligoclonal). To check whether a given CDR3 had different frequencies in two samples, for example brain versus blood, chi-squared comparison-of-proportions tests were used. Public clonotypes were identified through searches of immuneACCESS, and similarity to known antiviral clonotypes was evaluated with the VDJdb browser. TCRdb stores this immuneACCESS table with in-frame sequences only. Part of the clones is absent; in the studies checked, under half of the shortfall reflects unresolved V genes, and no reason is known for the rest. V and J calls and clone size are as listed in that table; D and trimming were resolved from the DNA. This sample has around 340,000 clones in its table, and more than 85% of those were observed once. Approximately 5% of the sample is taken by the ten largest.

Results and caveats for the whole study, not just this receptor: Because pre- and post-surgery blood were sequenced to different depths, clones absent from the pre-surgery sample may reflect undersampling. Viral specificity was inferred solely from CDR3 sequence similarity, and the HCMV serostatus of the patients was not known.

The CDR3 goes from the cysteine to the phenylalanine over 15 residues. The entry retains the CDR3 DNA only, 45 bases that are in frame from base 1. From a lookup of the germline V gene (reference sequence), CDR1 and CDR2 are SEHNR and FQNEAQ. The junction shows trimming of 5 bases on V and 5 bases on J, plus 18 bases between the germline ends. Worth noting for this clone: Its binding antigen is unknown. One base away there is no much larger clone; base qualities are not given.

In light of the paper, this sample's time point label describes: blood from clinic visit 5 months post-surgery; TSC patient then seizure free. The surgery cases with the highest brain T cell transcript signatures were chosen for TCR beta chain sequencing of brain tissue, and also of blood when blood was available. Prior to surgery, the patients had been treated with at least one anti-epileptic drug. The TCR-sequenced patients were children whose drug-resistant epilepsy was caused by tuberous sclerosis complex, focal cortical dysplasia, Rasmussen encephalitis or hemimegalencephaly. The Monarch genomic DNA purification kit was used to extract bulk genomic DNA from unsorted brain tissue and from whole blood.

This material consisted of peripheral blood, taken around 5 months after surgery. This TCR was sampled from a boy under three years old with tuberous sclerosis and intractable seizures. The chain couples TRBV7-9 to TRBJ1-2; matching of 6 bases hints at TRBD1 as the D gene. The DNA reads TGTGCCAGCAGCCACCAACAGGGAAGTATTTATGGCTACACCTTC. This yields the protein CASSHQQGSIYGYTF. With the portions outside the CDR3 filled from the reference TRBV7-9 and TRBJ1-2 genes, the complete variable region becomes DTGVSQNPRHKITKRGQNVTFRCDPISEHNRLYWYRQTLGQGPEFLTYFQNEAQLEKSRLLSDRFSAERPKGSFSTLEIQRTEQGDSAMYLCASSHQQGSIYGYTFGSGTRLTVV.